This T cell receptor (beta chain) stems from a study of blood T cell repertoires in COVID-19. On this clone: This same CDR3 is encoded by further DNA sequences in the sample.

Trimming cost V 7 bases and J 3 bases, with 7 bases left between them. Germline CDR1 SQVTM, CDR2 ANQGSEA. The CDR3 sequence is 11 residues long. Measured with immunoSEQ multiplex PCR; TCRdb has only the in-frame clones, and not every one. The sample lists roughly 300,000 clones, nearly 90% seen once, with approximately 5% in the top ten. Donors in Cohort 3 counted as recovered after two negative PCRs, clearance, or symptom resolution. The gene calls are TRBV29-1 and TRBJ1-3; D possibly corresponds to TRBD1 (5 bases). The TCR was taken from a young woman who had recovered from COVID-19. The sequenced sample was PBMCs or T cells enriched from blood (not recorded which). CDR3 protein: CSATGGNTIYF. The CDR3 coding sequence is TGCAGCGCCACAGGTGGAAACACCATATATTTT.